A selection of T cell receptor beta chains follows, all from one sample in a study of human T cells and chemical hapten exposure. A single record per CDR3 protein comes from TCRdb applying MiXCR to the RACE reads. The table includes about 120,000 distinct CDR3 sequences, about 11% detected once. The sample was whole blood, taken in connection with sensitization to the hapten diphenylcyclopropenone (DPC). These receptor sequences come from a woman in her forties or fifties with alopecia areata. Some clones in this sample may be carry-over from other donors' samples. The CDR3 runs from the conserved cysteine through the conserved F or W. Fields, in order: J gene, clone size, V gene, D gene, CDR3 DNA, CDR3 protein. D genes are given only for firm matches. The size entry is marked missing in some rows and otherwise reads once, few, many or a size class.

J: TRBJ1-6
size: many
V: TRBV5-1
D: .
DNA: TGCGCCAGCAGAAGAGACAATTCACCCCTCCACTTT
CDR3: CASRRDNSPLHF

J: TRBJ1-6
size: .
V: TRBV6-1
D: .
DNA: TGTGCCAGCAGTGAAGCAATAGGTCGGACCAATTCACCCCTCCACTTT
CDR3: CASSEAIGRTNSPLHF

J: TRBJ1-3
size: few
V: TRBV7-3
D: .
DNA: TGTGCCAGCAGCTTAATGAGCCCGTGGGGCTCTGGAAACACCATATATTTT
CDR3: CASSLMSPWGSGNTIYF

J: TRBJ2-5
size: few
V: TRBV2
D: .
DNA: TGTGCCAGCAATTCCGGGCAAGAGACCCAGTACTTC
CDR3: CASNSGQETQYF

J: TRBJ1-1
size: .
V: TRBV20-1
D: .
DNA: TGCAGTGCTCGGACATCCCGAGGCACTGAAGCTTTCTTT
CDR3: CSARTSRGTEAFF

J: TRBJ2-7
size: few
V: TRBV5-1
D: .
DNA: TGCGCCAGCAGCTTGGCCATTAGCTCCTACGAGCAGTACTTC
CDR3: CASSLAISSYEQYF

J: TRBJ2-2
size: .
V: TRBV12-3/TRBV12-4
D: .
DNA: TGTGCCAGCAGTTTTGGCGGGATCAACACCGGGGAGCTGTTTTTT
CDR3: CASSFGGINTGELFF

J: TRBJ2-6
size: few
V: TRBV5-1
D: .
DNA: TGCGCCAGCAGCTTCCAGGGGCGGGGGGCCAACGTCCTGACTTTC
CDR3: CASSFQGRGANVLTF

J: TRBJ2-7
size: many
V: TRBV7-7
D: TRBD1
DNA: TGTGCCAGCAGCGAGGCACAGGGGGGCCACCACGAGCAGTACTTC
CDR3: CASSEAQGGHHEQYF

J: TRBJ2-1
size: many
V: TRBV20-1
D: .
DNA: TGCAGTGCTAGGCGACTTCTCAGCTCCTACAATGAGCAGTTCTTC
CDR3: CSARRLLSSYNEQFF

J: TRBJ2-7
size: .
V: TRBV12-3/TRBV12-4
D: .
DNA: TGTGCCAGCAGTATAGCGAGCGAGCAGTACTTC
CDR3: CASSIASEQYF

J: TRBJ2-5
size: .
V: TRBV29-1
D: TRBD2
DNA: TGCAGCGTTGAAGGTGTAAAATTCGGGACTAGCGGGGGACTCCAAGAGACCCAGTACTTC
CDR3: CSVEGVKFGTSGGLQETQYF

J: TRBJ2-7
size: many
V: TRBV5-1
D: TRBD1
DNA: TGCGCCAGCAGCCGCGAGACAGGGAACCACGAGCAGTACTTC
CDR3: CASSRETGNHEQYF

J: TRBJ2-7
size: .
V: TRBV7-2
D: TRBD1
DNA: TGTGCCAGCAGCCCAGTAGGTTCGACAGGGGGCGGATACGAGCAGTACTTC
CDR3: CASSPVGSTGGGYEQYF

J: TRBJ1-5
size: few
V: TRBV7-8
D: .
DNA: TGTGCCAGCAGCTATACGGGGCCCACCGAGCCCCAGCATTTT
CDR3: CASSYTGPTEPQHF

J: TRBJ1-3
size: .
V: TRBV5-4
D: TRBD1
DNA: TGTGCCAGCAGCCCCGAGGGGACAGGGTCCCGGAACACCATATATTTT
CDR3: CASSPEGTGSRNTIYF

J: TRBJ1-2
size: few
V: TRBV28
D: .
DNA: TGTGCCAGCAGGTTATCCGGGACCCATGGCTACACCTTC
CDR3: CASRLSGTHGYTF

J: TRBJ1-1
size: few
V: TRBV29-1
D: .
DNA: TGCAGCGTTGAAGTCTCCCTCGATGGAGCTTTCTTT
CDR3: CSVEVSLDGAFF

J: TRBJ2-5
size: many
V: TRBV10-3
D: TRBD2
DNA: TGTGCCATCAGTGATCAGGGACGGGAGGCGTACCAAGAGACCCAGTACTTC
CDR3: CAISDQGREAYQETQYF

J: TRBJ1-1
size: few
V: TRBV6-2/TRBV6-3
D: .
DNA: TGTGCCAGCAGGACCAGCTTGGACGCGACAGCTTTCTTT
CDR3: CASRTSLDATAFF

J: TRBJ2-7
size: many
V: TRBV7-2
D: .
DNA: TGTGCCAGCAGCCCGACTAGTGCCTACGAGCAGTACTTC
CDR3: CASSPTSAYEQYF

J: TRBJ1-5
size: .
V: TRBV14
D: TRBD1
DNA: TGTGCCAGCAGCCTGACAGGGGGGGGTCAGCCCCAGCATTTT
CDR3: CASSLTGGGQPQHF

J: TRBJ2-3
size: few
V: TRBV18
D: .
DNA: TGTGCCAGCTCACCAACCCAAACCGCGGGAAGCAGCACAGATACGCAGTATTTT
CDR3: CASSPTQTAGSSTDTQYF

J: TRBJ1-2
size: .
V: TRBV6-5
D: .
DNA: TGTGCCAGCAGTTACTTCAGGGAGAGTGGGTTCGATGGCTACACCTTC
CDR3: CASSYFRESGFDGYTF

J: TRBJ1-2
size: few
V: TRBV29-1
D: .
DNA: TGCAGCGTTGAAGATCCTACTTCCTATGGCTACACCTTC
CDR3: CSVEDPTSYGYTF

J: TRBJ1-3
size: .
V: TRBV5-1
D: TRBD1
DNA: TGCGCCAGCAGCTTAACCGGGACAGCTGGAAACACCATATATTTT
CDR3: CASSLTGTAGNTIYF

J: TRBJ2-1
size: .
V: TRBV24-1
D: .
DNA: TGTGCCACCGCCAGCGGGTCCTACAATGAGCAGTTCTTC
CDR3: CATASGSYNEQFF

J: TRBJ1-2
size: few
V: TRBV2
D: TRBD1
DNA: TGTGCCAGCAGATCAGGGACAGTCTCTGGCTACACCTTC
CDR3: CASRSGTVSGYTF

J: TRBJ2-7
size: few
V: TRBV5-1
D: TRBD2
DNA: TGCGCCAGCAGTCGAGGACTAGCGGGAGTCTACGAGCAGTACTTC
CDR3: CASSRGLAGVYEQYF

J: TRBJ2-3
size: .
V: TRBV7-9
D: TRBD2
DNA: TGTGCCGGGGGGGGGATCTCGGATACGCAGTATTTT
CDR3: CAGGGISDTQYF

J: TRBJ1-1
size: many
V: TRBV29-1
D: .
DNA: TGCAGCGTTGAAGACATTACTGAAGCTTTCTTT
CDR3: CSVEDITEAFF

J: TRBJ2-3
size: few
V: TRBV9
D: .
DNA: TGTGCCAGCAGCTTAGGCACGCCAGATACGCAGTATTTT
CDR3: CASSLGTPDTQYF

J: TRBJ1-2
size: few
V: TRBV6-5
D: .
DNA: TGTGCCAGCAGTTCTACATGGGAGGGTCGGTATGGCTACACCTTC
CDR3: CASSSTWEGRYGYTF

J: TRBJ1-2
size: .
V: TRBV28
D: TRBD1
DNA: TGTGCCAGCAGGCGCGGGACAGGGGGCCTCTATGGCTACACCTTC
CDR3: CASRRGTGGLYGYTF

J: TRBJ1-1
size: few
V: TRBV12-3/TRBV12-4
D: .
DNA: TGTGCCAGCAGTTCGGCACTTACAGTGAACACTGAAGCTTTCTTT
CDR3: CASSSALTVNTEAFF

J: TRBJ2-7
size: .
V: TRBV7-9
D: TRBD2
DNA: TGTGCCGCCGGGACTAGCGGGACCTACGAGCAGTACTTC
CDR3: CAAGTSGTYEQYF

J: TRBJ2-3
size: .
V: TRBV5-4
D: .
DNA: TGTGCCAGCAGCATAGCGGTTTCGAGCACAGATACGCAGTATTTT
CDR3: CASSIAVSSTDTQYF

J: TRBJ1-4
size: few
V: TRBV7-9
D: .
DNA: TGTGCCAGCAGCTTCCGGGGCTCAAATGAAAAACTGTTTTTT
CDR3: CASSFRGSNEKLFF

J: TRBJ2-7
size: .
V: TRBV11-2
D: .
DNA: TGTGCCAGCAGCCTCCTTATAGGTAGCGACGAGCAGTACTTC
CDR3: CASSLLIGSDEQYF

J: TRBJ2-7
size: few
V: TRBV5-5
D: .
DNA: TGTGCCAGCAGCTTTCTAGGACGGGGGACCTACGAGCAGTACTTC
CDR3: CASSFLGRGTYEQYF

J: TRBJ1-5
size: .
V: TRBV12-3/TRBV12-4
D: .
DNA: TGTGCCAGCAGTTCCTTGACAGACAATCAGCCCCAGCATTTT
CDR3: CASSSLTDNQPQHF

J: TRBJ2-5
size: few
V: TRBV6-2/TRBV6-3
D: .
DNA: TGTGCCAGCAGCCCCGGAGTCGGCCCGCAAGAGACCCAGTACTTC
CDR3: CASSPGVGPQETQYF

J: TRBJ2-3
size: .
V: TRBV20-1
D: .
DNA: TGCAGTGCTAGAGAAGACGACTTCACAGATACGCAGTATTTT
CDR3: CSAREDDFTDTQYF